The rows below give T cell receptor beta chains drawn from one sample of a study of T cell changes during pregnancy in multiple sclerosis. The table came from immunoSEQ multiplex PCR; TCRdb's copy has only in-frame clones and leaves some out. The table includes more than 85,000 clones, 93% detected once. The sequencing used peripheral blood, collected in the third trimester of pregnancy. These receptors originate from a female donor in good health, enrolled as a control in a pregnancy study. Both conserved end residues are part of each CDR3. D genes are given only for firm matches. Not all rows give a size; the values are once, few, many and, for expanded clones, a class.

TRBD2,NA,TRBJ2-1,TRBV6-6,CASSLAGGYNEQFF,TGTGCCAGCAGTCTAGCGGGAGGCTACAATGAGCAGTTCTTC
NA,NA,TRBJ1-5,TRBV7-2,CASSFRYSNQPQHF,TGTGCCAGCAGCTTCAGGTATAGCAATCAGCCCCAGCATTTT
TRBD2,NA,TRBJ2-5,TRBV10-3,CAISPSGGRETQYF,TGTGCCATCAGCCCTAGCGGGGGGAGGGAGACCCAGTACTTC
NA,NA,TRBJ1-2,TRBV11-3,CAYSNFTTYNYGYTF,TGTGCTTACTCGAACTTCACGACTTATAACTATGGCTACACCTTC
TRBD2,NA,TRBJ2-1,TRBV28,CASSEVSGGYNEQFF,TGTGCCAGCAGCGAAGTTAGCGGGGGCTACAATGAGCAGTTCTTC
TRBD2,NA,TRBJ2-1,TRBV5-4,CASSRGGTSGMRVSYNEQFF,TGTGCCAGCAGCAGGGGGGGGACTAGCGGGATGCGGGTCTCCTACAATGAGCAGTTCTTC
TRBD1,NA,TRBJ1-1,TRBV6-5,CASRRQGAAAAFF,TGTGCCAGCAGACGACAGGGGGCGGCTGCAGCTTTCTTT
TRBD1,NA,TRBJ1-2,TRBV5-1,CASSLIGGDGYTF,TGCGCCAGCAGCTTGATAGGGGGCGATGGCTACACCTTC
NA,NA,TRBJ2-1,TRBV9,CASSALNGSYNEQFF,TGTGCCAGCAGCGCCCTCAACGGCTCCTACAATGAGCAGTTCTTC
TRBD2,NA,TRBJ2-3,TRBV27,CASSPIGRERVTDTQYF,TGTGCCAGCAGTCCCATTGGGCGGGAGAGGGTCACAGATACGCAGTATTTT
TRBD1,NA,TRBJ2-1,TRBV11-2,CASSWTGYNEQFF,TGTGCCAGCAGCTGGACAGGCTACAATGAGCAGTTCTTC
TRBD2,NA,TRBJ2-1,TRBV5-1,CASSTEGLAGGPSRNEQFF,TGCGCCAGCAGCACAGAGGGACTAGCGGGAGGTCCCTCTCGCAATGAGCAGTTCTTC
NA,NA,TRBJ2-5,TRBV18,CASSEVDSMGTQYF,TGTGCCAGCTCAGAAGTTGACAGCATGGGGACCCAGTACTTC
NA,NA,TRBJ1-1,TRBV19,CASSPTRIGTEAFF,TGTGCCAGTAGTCCTACGCGGATAGGCACTGAAGCTTTCTTT
TRBD2,NA,TRBJ2-1,TRBV2,CARNSGANNEQFF,TGTGCCAGAAATAGCGGGGCGAACAATGAGCAGTTCTTC
NA,few,TRBJ1-1,TRBV28,CASSFGAVEAFF,TGTGCCAGCAGTTTTGGTGCAGTTGAAGCTTTCTTT
NA,NA,TRBJ2-3,TRBV27,CASSLSGTDTQYF,TGTGCCAGCAGTTTATCCGGCACAGATACGCAGTATTTT
NA,many,TRBJ2-3,TRBV21-1,CASSLRTGGPDTQYF,TGTGCCAGCAGCCTTCGGACAGGGGGGCCAGATACGCAGTATTTT